This T cell receptor (beta chain) is drawn from a study of T cell responses to AZD1222 COVID-19 vaccine. V trimming: 5 bases; J trimming: 1 base; junction bases outside the gene matches: 7. Germline V lookup: CDR1 LNHDA, CDR2 SQIVND (reference sequence). This CDR3 is built from 15 residues. Here immunoSEQ multiplex PCR was the method, and the copy in TCRdb shows in-frame clones only, minus some. The sample holds about 150,000 clones, about 87% seen once. The sequence was collected from an adult in good health. The genes are TRBV19 and TRBJ1-1, with 7 bases aligning to TRBD1. The source material was peripheral blood, sampled on day 0 of MenACWY control vaccination. This CDR3 is CASSLSGTENTEAFF. In nucleotides, the CDR3 is TGTGCCAGTAGTTTATCCGGGACAGAGAACACTGAAGCTTTCTTT.